This T cell receptor beta chain was documented in a study of cytomegalovirus exposure and HLA in healthy donors. Study in general: Clustering assigned about 79% of the roughly 420 genotyped donors to the Caucasian-associated ancestry cluster. Notes on the study in general: Some TCR beta chains (more than 150 of them) were listed as cytomegalovirus-associated.

CDR1 SNHLY and CDR2 FYNNEI come from the germline V gene. The ends were cut back, 6 bases at V and 3 bases at J, with 9 bases in the middle. This CDR3 is 12 amino acids long. As regards this clone: The antigen remains unidentified.

In the PCR, 60 Vbeta and 13 Jbeta primers were used. Original methodology: The authors later counted around 80 million unique TCR beta chains, 9 million to 12 million of them shared. Only in-frame clones appear in the TCRdb table, and some are missing; sequencing was by immunoSEQ multiplex PCR. D and trimming were read from the DNA, whereas the V and J calls and clone size are those reported in that table. The repertoire has some 200,000 clones, about four fifths of them found once; the top ten carry 1.5%. This TCR came from a girl aged 10 to 17 in good health and CMV-seropositive. The rearrangement links TRBV2 to TRBJ2-7, with D possibly being TRBD1 (5 bases). The sample was PBMCs. As DNA, the CDR3 is TGTGCCAGCAGGGACGACAGCTACGAGCAGTACTTC. Residues: CASRDDSYEQYF.